This T cell receptor (beta chain) was found in a study of technical replicates of blood from a handful of donors. TCRdb keeps only in-frame clones here, not all; method: immunoSEQ multiplex PCR. The table lists 70,000 to 90,000 clones, just over 90% of them singletons, with more than 0.2% in the top ten. V dropped 8 bases and J dropped 1 base, with 11 bases sitting between them. Per germline, CDR1 WSHSY and CDR2 SAAADI. This CDR3 has 13 amino acids. The sequenced sample was T cells isolated from PBMCs. This rearrangement joins TRBV10-2 to TRBJ1-1, with a weak D call TRBD1 (5 bases). This sequence originates from a human donor in good health. DNA of the CDR3: TGCGCCAGCTGCGAACAGGCGAACACTGAAGCTTTCTTT. This translates into CASCEQANTEAFF.